The clone carrying this TCR beta chain was detected only a few times. V shed 1 base, J shed 3 bases, and the junction held 3 bases outside the gene matches. The CDR3 spans 13 residues. The germline V gene encodes CDR1 GTSNPN and CDR2 SVGIG (reference sequence). TCRdb fed the 5' RACE reads into MiXCR, producing one record per CDR3 protein. The data hold about 310,000 distinct CDR3 sequences, with 3% to 4.5% observed a single time. This entry is derived from a study of T cells after yellow fever vaccination. This sample comprised PBMCs, obtained on the day of the yellow fever booster vaccination. The J gene is TRBJ2-7, the V gene TRBV30; 7 bases line up with TRBD1. The receptor was isolated from a man aged 18 to 30 who received the YFV17D yellow fever vaccine. The CDR3 region is CAWSADRFYEQYF. The DNA of the CDR3 is TGTGCCTGGAGTGCGGACAGGTTCTACGAGCAGTACTTC.